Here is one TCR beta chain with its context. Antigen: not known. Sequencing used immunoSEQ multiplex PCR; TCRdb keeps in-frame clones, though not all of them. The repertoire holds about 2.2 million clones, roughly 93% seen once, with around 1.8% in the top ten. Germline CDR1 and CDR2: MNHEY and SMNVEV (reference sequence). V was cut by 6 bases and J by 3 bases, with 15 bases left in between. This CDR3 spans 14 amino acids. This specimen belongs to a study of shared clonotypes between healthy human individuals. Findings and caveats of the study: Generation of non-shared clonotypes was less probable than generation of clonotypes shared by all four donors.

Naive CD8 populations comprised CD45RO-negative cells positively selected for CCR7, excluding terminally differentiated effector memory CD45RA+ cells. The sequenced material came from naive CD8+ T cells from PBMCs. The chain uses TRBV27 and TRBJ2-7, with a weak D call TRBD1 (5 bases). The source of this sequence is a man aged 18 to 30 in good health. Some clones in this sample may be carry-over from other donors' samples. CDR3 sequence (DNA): TGTGCCAGCAGAAGTGACAGCCCATACTACGAGCAGTACTTC. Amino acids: CASRSDSPYYEQYF.